The present T cell receptor (beta chain) was sequenced within a study of blood T cell repertoires in COVID-19. For the study at large: Collection of acute and convalescent COVID-19 samples took place in the United States, Italy and Spain. Sources were T cells, B-cell-depleted T cells, or PBMCs; the material itself was cDNA or gDNA.

Study processing details: Amplified reference gene primers provided the basis for estimating nucleated cell counts. Produced via immunoSEQ multiplex PCR; TCRdb's table is partial and in-frame only. D and trimming come from the DNA, and the V and J calls and clone size come from that table. The table has 80,000 to 100,000 clones, over 70% seen once. V shed 6 bases and J 2 bases; nucleotides not matched to a gene: 4. CDR1 is SQVTM, CDR2 ANQGSEA, per germline. The CDR3 loop spans 12 amino acids. The chain combines TRBV29-1 with TRBJ2-7, with 7 nucleotides matching TRBD1. The receptor comes from a man in his sixties or seventies with acute or convalescent COVID-19. The specimen sequenced was peripheral blood. The CDR3 coding sequence is TGCAGCGTGGGACAGAATACCTACGAGCAGTACTTC. Translating it yields CSVGQNTYEQYF.